The present TCR beta chain was sequenced within a study of control samples from healthy donors and cancer patients. J gave up 6 bases and V 5 bases, and 8 bases lay outside the gene matches. Germline-derived CDR1 and CDR2 are MDHEN and SYDVKM. This CDR3 has 16 amino acids. The repertoire was sequenced with immunoSEQ multiplex PCR; TCRdb's copy has only in-frame clones and lacks some. The sample carries some 140,000 clones, 80% to 95% recorded once. V gene TRBV28 combines with J gene TRBJ1-6; 9 nucleotides agree with TRBD1. This TCR was recovered from a man younger than 40 in good health. The sample comprised blood. The CDR3 nucleotides read TGTGCCAGCAGTACATACAACAGGGGGCCTAATTCACCCCTCCACTTT. Protein product: CASSTYNRGPNSPLHF.